The 9 T cell receptor beta chains reported below all come from one sample, sequenced in a study of blood T cell repertoires in COVID-19. The protocol was immunoSEQ multiplex PCR, while the TCRdb copy is restricted to in-frame clones and leaves out a portion. The data contain about 140,000 clones, approximately 80% of them singletons. The specimen was peripheral blood. These receptors were collected from a woman older than 75 with active or convalescent COVID-19.

The V call is TRBV30, the J call TRBJ1-1, with D uncertain. V lost 0 bases and J 4 bases, leaving 9 bases between the germline ends. The CDR3 totals 13 residues. CDR1 and CDR2 from the germline V gene are GTSNPN and SVGIG (reference sequence). CDR3 amino acids: CAWSVLHSTEAFF. In nucleotides, the CDR3 is TGTGCCTGGAGTGTACTCCACAGCACTGAAGCTTTCTTT.

The chain carries TRBV7-3 and TRBJ1-6; TRBD1 is a possible D gene (5 bases). The V end was cut by 5 bases, the J end by 7 bases, with 18 bases between. The CDR3 is 16 amino acids. Germline V lookup: CDR1 SGHTA, CDR2 FQGTGA. The CDR3 DNA reads as TGTGCCAGCAGCCTACGAGGGCCCGGGGGAAATTCACCCCTCCACTTT. Translating gives CASSLRGPGGNSPLHF.

This clone was seen just once. CDR3 sequence (DNA): TGTGCCAGCAGCACTGAGTATCGGGGGACAGGCAAAGATACGCAGTATTTT. It is translated as CASSTEYRGTGKDTQYF. V gene TRBV5-4 combines with J gene TRBJ2-3; 8 bases agree with TRBD1. The germline V gene encodes CDR1 SGHNT and CDR2 YYREEE (reference sequence). V lost 4 bases to trimming and J lost 5 bases; unmatched junction nucleotides: 15. This CDR3 spans 17 amino acids.

V is TRBV30 and J is TRBJ2-5; D may be TRBD2 (5 bases). This CDR3 has 13 residues. Trimming removed 5 bases at V and 4 bases at J, with 14 bases between. CDR1 is GTSNPN and CDR2 is SVGIG in the germline V gene (reference sequence). The CDR3 here is CAWGSNYGETQYF. The CDR3 DNA sequence: TGTGCCTGGGGGAGTAACTACGGAGAGACCCAGTACTTC.

V gene TRBV20-1 combines with J gene TRBJ1-1, with D possibly TRBD1 on 5 matching bases. Germline V lookup: CDR1 DFQATT, CDR2 SNEGSKA (reference sequence). Trimming cost V 3 bases and J 2 bases, with 10 bases left between them. The CDR3 has 13 residues. The CDR3 DNA follows: TGCAGTGCTAGTGAGGGGACTAACACTGAAGCTTTCTTT. Protein product: CSASEGTNTEAFF.

The rearrangement links TRBV6-5 to TRBJ1-5; perhaps TRBD1 as D (5 bases). Looked up from germline, CDR1 is MNHEY and CDR2 is SVGAGI. V lost 6 bases and J 4 bases, leaving 13 bases between the germline ends. The CDR3 spans 14 residues. CDR3: CASSADPGNQPQHF. Written as DNA, the CDR3 is TGTGCCAGCAGCGCAGATCCAGGGAATCAGCCCCAGCATTTT.

The chain carries TRBV7-9 and TRBJ2-2, with TRBD2 identical over 8 bases. Trimming removed 10 bases from V and 5 bases from J; junction bases left unmatched: 9. Germline V gene sequence: CDR1 SEHNR, CDR2 FQNEAQ (reference sequence). The CDR3 extends over 14 amino acids. The CDR3 region has the DNA TGTGCCACCATGATGCAGCGGGGGACCGGGGAGCTGTTTTTT. Its translation is CATMMQRGTGELFF.

V and J are TRBV5-6 and TRBJ2-3; D not resolved. Deletions cut 0 bases from V and 0 bases from J, with 8 bases between. CDR1 and CDR2 (germline): SGHDT, YYEEEE. There are 15 residues in the CDR3. The CDR3 protein is CASSLVGDSTDTQYF. CDR3 in DNA: TGTGCCAGCAGCTTGGTAGGAGATAGCACAGATACGCAGTATTTT.

In DNA form, the CDR3 reads TGTGCCAGCAGCTGGGGGCGGGGGGGCCGAGATACGCAGTATTTT. It yields the protein CASSWGRGGRDTQYF. The J gene is TRBJ2-3, the V gene TRBV7-2, with 9 bases matching TRBD2. The J segment lost 5 bases and the V segment lost 4 bases, leaving 7 bases of the junction unmatched. Looked up from germline, CDR1 is SGHTA and CDR2 is FQGNSA. The CDR3 covers 15 residues.